This TCR beta chain comes out of a study of shared clonotypes between healthy human individuals (dated by TCRdb to 2018 to 2021). About the full investigation: Two women and a few men aged 18 to 49 years were included in the cohort. For each donor, CD4 naive and CD4 memory were each run on three plates, CD8 naive on two plates, and CD8 memory on one plate. To estimate repertoire size and how much clonotypes are shared between individuals, the study performed deep sequencing of blood TCR repertoires from five healthy adults. Different laboratories and diverse techniques were used to prepare libraries and sequence TCR repertoires, to increase sequencing depth and limit assay-specific biases. Leukapheresis yielded between about 0.94 and 8.9 billion PBMCs per donor.

Donors were healthy HIV-negative adults with no recently reported acute infections or vaccinations. Every donor was a Caucasian adult residing in Nashville, Tennessee, USA. CD4+ T cells were enriched by magnetic negative selection, after which naive cells were positively selected on CD45RA and the negative fraction was taken as the memory subset. Blood was obtained by leukapheresis, after which PBMCs were separated by Ficoll-Histopaque density gradient centrifugation and cryopreserved in liquid nitrogen vapor phase. Analytical flow cytometry was used to check the purity and quantity of every magnetically sorted T cell population. Genomic DNA was isolated from every sorted fraction and measured by UV absorbance on a Nanodrop 2000c. A remark on this clone: What antigen it recognizes has not been identified. No much larger clone is present one base from it, and per-base qualities are unavailable.

TCR CDR3 regions were amplified from genomic DNA by multiplex PCR using the deep immunoSEQ assay. Extracted genomic DNA from each cell subset was distributed evenly across all wells of several immunoSEQ 96-well plates, and each plate was treated as a replicate. Each replicate PCR for sorted subsets received about 220 ng genomic DNA, equal to roughly 30,000 T cell genomes. Purified libraries were measured with a Qubit 3.0 fluorometer, size-checked on a Bioanalyzer 2100, and measured again with the KAPA Library Quantification kit. A separate single-read 150-cycle Illumina NextSeq 550 flow cell was used to sequence each immunoSEQ 96-well plate. In the original analysis: Because the immunoSEQ output held only junctional sequences and lacked quality scores, the filtering could not match the filtering applied to full-length reads. Sequences were annotated with PyIR, a Python wrapper for IgBLAST v1.9, using IMGT germline references to assign V/J genes and CDR3. Reads were filtered out if the reads had weak V/J assignments (E-value above 1e-6), no CDR3, stop codons, out-of-frame junctions, or ambiguous translated residues. V3J clonotypes were defined by identical inferred V gene, J gene, and CDR3 amino acid sequence. The percentage overlap between two repertoires was calculated by dividing the number of shared unique clonotypes by the size of the smaller repertoire. Three approaches were used to assess repertoire richness: RTK rarefaction, the Chao1 estimator, and Recon v2.1 estimates of unobserved clonotypes. Generation probabilities were computed with OLGA for all TCRbeta clonotypes obtained by the gDNA method from a handful of donors. Held by TCRdb, this immuneACCESS table contains in-frame sequences only and omits some clones. Under half of the omission traces to an unresolved V gene where checked; the cause of the rest is unknown. V, J and clone size are taken as reported in that table, and D and trimming were inferred from the DNA itself. Here the sample has roughly 2.2 million clones; less than 95% occur a single time. The leading ten clones occupy about 0.36% of the sample.

The paper's findings and limits, for the study overall: Incomplete sequencing was indicated by rarefaction of sorted-subset datasets, despite the large sequencing depth. Larger estimated clonotype richness was generally found for naive subsets than for memory subsets. Only blood was sampled, and tissue TCR repertoires likely differ from those in blood. When a few donors were compared, the shared fraction of clonotypes was around 5% for naive CD4, approximately 3.3% for naive CD8, roughly 2.5% for memory CD4, and roughly 0.4% for memory CD8. Compared with non-shared clonotypes, clonotypes shared by all four sorted-subset donors had higher generation probabilities. The genetic and exposure-history diversity represented was limited by the small number of donors. Based on pairwise subsampling, the degree of clonotype sharing among donors was expected to be affected by sequencing depth.

Between the V and J ends, shortened by 3 bases and 14 bases respectively, the junction contains 17 bases. The CDR3 holds 13 amino acids from the cysteine to the phenylalanine. Only CDR3 DNA remains: 39 bases, in frame from the first base. The germline V gene yields MDHEN for CDR1 and SYDVKM for CDR2. The sequence joins TRBV28 to TRBJ2-1; the D gene is possibly TRBD1, with 5 bases matching. The TCR sequence derives from a man between 18 and 35 years old in good health. Some clones in this sample may be carry-over from other donors' samples. The specimen sequenced was naive CD4+ T cells from PBMCs. Explained via the paper, the cell subset or site label denotes: CD45RA+ positively selected. The nucleotides read TGTGCCAGCAGTTTGTACAGGAATAGAGTGGAGTTCTTC. Protein translation: CASSLYRNRVEFF.